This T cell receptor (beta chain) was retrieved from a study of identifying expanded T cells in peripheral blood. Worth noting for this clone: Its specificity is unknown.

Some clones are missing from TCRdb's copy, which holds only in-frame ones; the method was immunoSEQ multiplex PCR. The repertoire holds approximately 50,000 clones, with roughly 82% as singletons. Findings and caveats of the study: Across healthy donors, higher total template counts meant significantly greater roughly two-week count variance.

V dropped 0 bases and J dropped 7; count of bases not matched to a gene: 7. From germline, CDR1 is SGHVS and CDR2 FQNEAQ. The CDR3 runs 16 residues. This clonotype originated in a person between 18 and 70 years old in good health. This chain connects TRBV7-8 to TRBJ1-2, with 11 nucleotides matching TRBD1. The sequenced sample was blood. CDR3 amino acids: CASSLAAGTGGRGYTF. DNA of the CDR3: TGTGCCAGCAGCTTAGCCGCTGGGACAGGGGGTCGTGGCTACACCTTC.